The TCR beta chain under discussion was sequenced for a study of cytomegalovirus exposure and HLA in healthy donors. Turning to the study itself: The 100 to 150 validation repertoires matched the roughly 670 first-cohort repertoires in platform, a later analysis reported. General observations from the study: Subsequent analysis revealed that first-cohort TCR clusters tended to co-occur in the 120 or so validation repertoires. Associated with cytomegalovirus, according to the listing, were 150 to 200 TCR beta chains.

The germline gives CDR1 SGHVS, CDR2 FQNEAQ. The CDR3 contains 15 residues. V dropped 5 bases and J dropped 0; count of bases not matched to a gene: 4. A note on this clone: Its matching antigen is unknown.

TCRdb's table, derived via immunoSEQ multiplex PCR, lists solely in-frame clones and lacks some. The table records approximately 300,000 clones, 75% to 90% of them present only once. The clonotype was recovered from a woman under 30 in good health and CMV-seronegative. Input material: PBMCs. V and J are TRBV7-8 and TRBJ2-7; 10 nucleotides line up with TRBD1. The CDR3 protein is CASSRRTGGSYEQYF. The CDR3 DNA reads as TGTGCCAGCAGCCGCCGGACAGGGGGCTCCTACGAGCAGTACTTC.